This TCR beta chain was retrieved from a study of cytomegalovirus exposure and HLA in healthy donors. General study findings and limits: The study reported that TCR beta sequences accurately predicted HLA-A and HLA-B alleles in most subjects. In vitro testing confirmed a few CMV-associated chains as specific for CMV antigens. It was reported in a later analysis that an Asian-associated ancestry cluster showed fewer N-insertions than the approximately 700-donor mean.

Details on this clone: Its antigen is as yet unknown.

PCR involved 60 Vbeta and 13 Jbeta primers. Original data processing: About 83 million unique TCR beta chains, 9 million to 11 million shared, were counted in a later analysis. Repertoires were generated with immunoSEQ multiplex PCR, while TCRdb's copy carries only in-frame clones and drops some. The V and J calls and the clone size are those of that table, but D and trimming were determined from the DNA. Counted here are some 40,000 clones, around 53% occurring once; the ten biggest clones make up 6.2%. Trimming shortened V by 3 bases and J by 9 bases, and 15 bases separated the two germline ends. The CDR3 has 13 amino acids. CDR1 is GTSNPN and CDR2 is SVGIG in the germline V gene (reference sequence).

Sequencing used PBMCs. The genes are TRBV30 and TRBJ2-1, with a possible D match to TRBD2 (6 bases). The TCR originated in a woman aged 35 to 49 in good health and CMV-seropositive. The CDR3 region is CAWRLTSFREQFF. In nucleotides, the CDR3 is TGTGCCTGGAGGCTAACTAGCTTTCGTGAGCAGTTCTTC.